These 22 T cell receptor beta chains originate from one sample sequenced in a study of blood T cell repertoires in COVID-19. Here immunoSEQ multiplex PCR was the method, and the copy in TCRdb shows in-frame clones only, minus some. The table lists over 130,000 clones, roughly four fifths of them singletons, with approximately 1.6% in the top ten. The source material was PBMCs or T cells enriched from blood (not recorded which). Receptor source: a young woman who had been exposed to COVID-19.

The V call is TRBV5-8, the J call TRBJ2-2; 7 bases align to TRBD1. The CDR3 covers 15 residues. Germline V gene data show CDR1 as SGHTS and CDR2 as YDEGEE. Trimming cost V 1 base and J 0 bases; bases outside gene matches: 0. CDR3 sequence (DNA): TGTGCCAGCAGCTTGCAGGGGGCGAACACCGGGGAGCTGTTTTTT. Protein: CASSLQGANTGELFF.

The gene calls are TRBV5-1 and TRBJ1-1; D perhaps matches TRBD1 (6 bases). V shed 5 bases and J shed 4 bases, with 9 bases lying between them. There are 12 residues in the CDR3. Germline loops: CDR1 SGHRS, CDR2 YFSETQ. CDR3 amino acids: CASRLGGTEAFF. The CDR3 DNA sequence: TGCGCCAGCAGACTAGGGGGCACTGAAGCTTTCTTT.

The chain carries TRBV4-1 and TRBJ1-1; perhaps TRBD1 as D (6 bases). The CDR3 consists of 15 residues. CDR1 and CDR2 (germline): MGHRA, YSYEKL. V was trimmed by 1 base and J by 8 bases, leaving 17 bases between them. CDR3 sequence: CASSQVGVRGHEAFF. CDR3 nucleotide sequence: TGCGCCAGCAGCCAAGTTGGGGTTAGGGGACACGAAGCTTTCTTT.

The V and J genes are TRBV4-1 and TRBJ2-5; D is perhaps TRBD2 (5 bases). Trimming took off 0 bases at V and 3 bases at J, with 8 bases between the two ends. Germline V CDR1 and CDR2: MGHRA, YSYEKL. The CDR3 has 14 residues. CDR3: CASSQEPAEETQYF. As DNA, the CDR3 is TGCGCCAGCAGCCAAGAACCAGCGGAAGAGACCCAGTACTTC.

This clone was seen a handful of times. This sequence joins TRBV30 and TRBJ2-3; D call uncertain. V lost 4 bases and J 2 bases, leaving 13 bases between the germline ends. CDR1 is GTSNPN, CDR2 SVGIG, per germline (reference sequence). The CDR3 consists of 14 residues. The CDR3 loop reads CAWTLSRSTDTQYF. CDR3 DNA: TGTGCCTGGACTTTAAGCCGATCCACAGATACGCAGTATTTT.

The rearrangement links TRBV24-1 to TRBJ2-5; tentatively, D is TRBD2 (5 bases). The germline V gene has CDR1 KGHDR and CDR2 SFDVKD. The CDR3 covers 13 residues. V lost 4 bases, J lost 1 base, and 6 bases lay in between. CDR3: CATSEAVQETQYF. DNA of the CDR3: TGTGCCACCAGTGAAGCGGTCCAAGAGACCCAGTACTTC.

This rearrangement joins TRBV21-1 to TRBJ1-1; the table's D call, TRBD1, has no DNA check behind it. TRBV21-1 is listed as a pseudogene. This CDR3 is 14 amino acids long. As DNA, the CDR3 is TGTGCCAGCAGCCAGGGACATCAGAATACTGAAGCTTTCTTT. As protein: CASSQGHQNTEAFF.

The DNA of the CDR3 is TGTGCCAGCAGCTTAGAATCCGGCAGGGAAAAGGGGCAGCCCCAGCATTTT. This translates into CASSLESGREKGQPQHF. This chain links TRBV7-9 with TRBJ1-5; tentatively, D is TRBD1 (5 bases). This CDR3 has 17 amino acids. CDR1 and CDR2 from the germline V gene are SEHNR and FQNEAQ (reference sequence). V lost 1 base and J 7 bases, leaving 20 bases between the germline ends.

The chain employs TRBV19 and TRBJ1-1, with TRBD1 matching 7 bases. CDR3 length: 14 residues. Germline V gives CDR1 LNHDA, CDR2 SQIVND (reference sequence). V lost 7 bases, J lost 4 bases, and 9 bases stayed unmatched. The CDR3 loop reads CASKRGLEGTEAFF. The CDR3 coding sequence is TGTGCCAGTAAGAGGGGGCTAGAGGGCACTGAAGCTTTCTTT.

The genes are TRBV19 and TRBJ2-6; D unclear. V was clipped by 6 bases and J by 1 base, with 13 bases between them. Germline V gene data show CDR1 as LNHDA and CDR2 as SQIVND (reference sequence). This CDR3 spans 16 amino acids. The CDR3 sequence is CASSDSIGSGANVLTF. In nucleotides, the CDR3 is TGTGCCAGTAGCGACTCTATAGGTTCTGGGGCCAACGTCCTGACTTTC.

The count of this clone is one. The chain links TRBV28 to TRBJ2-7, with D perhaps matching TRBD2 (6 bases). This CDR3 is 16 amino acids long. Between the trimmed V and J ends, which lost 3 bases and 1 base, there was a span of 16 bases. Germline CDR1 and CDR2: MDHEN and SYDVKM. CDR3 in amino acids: CASSFSWRSGSYEQYF. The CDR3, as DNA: TGTGCCAGCAGTTTTTCTTGGCGTAGCGGTTCCTACGAGCAGTACTTC.

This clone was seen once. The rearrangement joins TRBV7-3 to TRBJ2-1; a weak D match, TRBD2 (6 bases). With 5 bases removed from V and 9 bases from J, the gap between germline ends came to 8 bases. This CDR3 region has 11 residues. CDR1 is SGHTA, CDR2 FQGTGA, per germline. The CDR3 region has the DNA TGTGCCAGCAGCCTGGGGGGTGAGCAGTTCTTC. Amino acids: CASSLGGEQFF.

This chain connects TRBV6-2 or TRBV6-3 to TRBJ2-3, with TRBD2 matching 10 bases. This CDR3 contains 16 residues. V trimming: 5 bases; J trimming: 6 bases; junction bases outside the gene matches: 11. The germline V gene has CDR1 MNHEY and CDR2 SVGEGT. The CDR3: CASSRGVAGGGDTQYF. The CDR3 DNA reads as TGTGCCAGCAGTCGGGGGGTAGCGGGAGGTGGTGATACGCAGTATTTT.

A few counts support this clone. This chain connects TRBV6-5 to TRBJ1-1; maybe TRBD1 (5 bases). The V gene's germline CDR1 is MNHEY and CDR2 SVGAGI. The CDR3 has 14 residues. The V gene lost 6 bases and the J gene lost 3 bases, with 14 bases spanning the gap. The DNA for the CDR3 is TGTGCCAGCAGGTCTGGGCGGGGCGACACTGAAGCTTTCTTT. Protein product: CASRSGRGDTEAFF.

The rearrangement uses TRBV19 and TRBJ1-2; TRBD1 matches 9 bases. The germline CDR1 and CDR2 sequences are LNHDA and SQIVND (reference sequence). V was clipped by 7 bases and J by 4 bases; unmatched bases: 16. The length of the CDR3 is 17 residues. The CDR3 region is CASTPWGQGLSSYGYTF. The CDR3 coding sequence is TGTGCCAGTACCCCGTGGGGACAGGGACTTTCCTCCTATGGCTACACCTTC.

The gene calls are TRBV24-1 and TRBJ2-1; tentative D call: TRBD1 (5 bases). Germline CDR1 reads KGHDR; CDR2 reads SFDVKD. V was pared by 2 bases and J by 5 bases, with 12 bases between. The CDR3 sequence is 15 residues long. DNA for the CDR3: TGTGCCACCAGTGATTCTGGGCAGGGCGACAATGAGCAGTTCTTC. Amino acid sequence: CATSDSGQGDNEQFF.

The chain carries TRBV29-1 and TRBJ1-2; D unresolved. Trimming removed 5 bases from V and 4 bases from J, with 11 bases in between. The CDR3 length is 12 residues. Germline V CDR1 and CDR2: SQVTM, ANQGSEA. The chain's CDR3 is CSVSDRGYGYTF. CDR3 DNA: TGCAGCGTTTCGGATCGGGGCTATGGCTACACCTTC.

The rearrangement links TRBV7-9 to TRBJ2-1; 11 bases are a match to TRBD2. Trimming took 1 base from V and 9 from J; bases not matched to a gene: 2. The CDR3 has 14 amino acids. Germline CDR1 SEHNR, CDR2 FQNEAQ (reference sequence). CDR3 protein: CASSLGLAGIEQFF. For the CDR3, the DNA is TGTGCCAGCAGCTTAGGACTAGCGGGAATTGAGCAGTTCTTC.

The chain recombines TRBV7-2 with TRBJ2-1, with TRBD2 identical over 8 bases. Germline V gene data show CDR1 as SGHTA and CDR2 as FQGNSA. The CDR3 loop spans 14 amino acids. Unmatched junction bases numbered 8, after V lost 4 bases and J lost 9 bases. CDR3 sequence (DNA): TGTGCCAGCAGCTCAACCGGGACTAGTGTTGAGCAGTTCTTC. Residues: CASSSTGTSVEQFF.

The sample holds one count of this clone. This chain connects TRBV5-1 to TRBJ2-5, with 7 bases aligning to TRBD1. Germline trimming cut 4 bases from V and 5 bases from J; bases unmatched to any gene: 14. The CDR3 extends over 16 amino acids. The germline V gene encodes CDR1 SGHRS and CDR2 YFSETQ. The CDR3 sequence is CASSASGTAIGETQYF. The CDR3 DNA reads TGCGCCAGCAGCGCTTCCGGGACAGCCATCGGGGAGACCCAGTACTTC.

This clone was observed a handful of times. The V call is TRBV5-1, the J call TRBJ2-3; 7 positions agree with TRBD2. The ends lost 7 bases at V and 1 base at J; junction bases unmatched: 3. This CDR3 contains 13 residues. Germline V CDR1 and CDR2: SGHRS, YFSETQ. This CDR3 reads CASGGGGTDTQYF. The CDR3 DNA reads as TGCGCCAGCGGGGGAGGGGGCACAGATACGCAGTATTTT.

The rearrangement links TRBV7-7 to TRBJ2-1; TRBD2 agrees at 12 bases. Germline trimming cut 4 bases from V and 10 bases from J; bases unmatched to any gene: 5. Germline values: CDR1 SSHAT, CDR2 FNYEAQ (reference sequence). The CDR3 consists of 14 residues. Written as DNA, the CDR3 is TGTGCCAGCAGCTCTAGCGGGAGGGCCGGAGAGCAGTTCTTC. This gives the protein CASSSSGRAGEQFF.